The 5 T cell receptor beta chains below come from one sample, sequenced in a study of regulatory T cells in long-lasting Graves disease. Time point given: newly diagnosed GD, antithyroid drugs for less than 3 months. Extracted RNA from PBMCs served as the source of the TCR library. Library construction for TCR beta used iRepertoire HTBI primers and Arm-PCR of CDR3 regions. TCRdb processed the multiplex PCR reads anew with MiXCR; each CDR3 protein has one entry. The repertoire includes some 350,000 distinct CDR3 sequences, 16% of them detected once, and roughly 21% sits in the top ten. The same data also contributed to another study, on T cells in Graves' hyperthyroidism and ophthalmopathy.

Sequencing used peripheral blood mononuclear cells (PBMCs), obtained at new diagnosis, from a patient treated with antithyroid drugs. These receptors were collected from a woman under 30 with Graves disease.

This clonotype was picked up many times. This chain joins TRBV2 and TRBJ1-2; tentatively, D is TRBD1 (6 bases). Trimming left V 0 bases short and J 3 bases short, with 14 bases between. Germline lookup yields CDR1 SNHLY and CDR2 FYNNEI. This CDR3 has 16 amino acids. CDR3 sequence (DNA): TGTGCCAGCAGTGAAGCGGGACAAGCCCCCTACTATGGCTACACCTTC. Translation: CASSEAGQAPYYGYTF.

This clonotype was observed a few times. The chain combines TRBV19 with TRBJ1-2; D not resolved. This CDR3 is built from 14 residues. CDR1 and CDR2 (germline): LNHDA, SQIVND (reference sequence). V gave up 4 bases and J gave up 6 bases, with 15 bases separating them. The CDR3, as DNA: TGTGCCAGTAGTACGCGGGAACAGTATCATGGCTACACCTTC. It yields the protein CASSTREQYHGYTF.

This clonotype was found many times. The CDR3 is CASSLAGTSGNLAKNIQYF. In DNA, the CDR3 is TGTGCCAGCAGTTTAGCCGGGACTAGCGGGAACCTAGCCAAAAACATTCAGTACTTC. This chain connects TRBV12-3 or TRBV12-4 to TRBJ2-4; 13 bases align to TRBD2. With V trimmed by 0 bases and J by 0 bases, 5 bases remained unmatched. The CDR3 has 19 amino acids.

This clonotype was counted many times. This chain links TRBV7-9 with TRBJ2-3, with a tentative D call TRBD2 (6 bases). CDR3 length: 17 residues. Per the germline V gene, CDR1 is SEHNR and CDR2 is FQNEAQ (reference sequence). The V end was cut by 5 bases, the J end by 2 bases, with 20 bases between. Here the CDR3 reads CASSPESPGLFTDTQYF. DNA of the CDR3: TGTGCCAGCAGCCCAGAATCTCCGGGACTGTTCACAGATACGCAGTATTTT. The full variable domain, completed using reference TRBV7-9 and TRBJ2-3, is DTGVSQNPRHKITKRGQNVTFRCDPISEHNRLYWYRQTLGQGPEFLTYFQNEAQLEKSRLLSDRFSAERPKGSFSTLEIQRTEQGDSAMYLCASSPESPGLFTDTQYFGPGTRLTVL.

This clonotype occurred many times. V and J are TRBV11-2 and TRBJ1-6; no reliable D call. Germline CDR1 reads SGHAT; CDR2 reads FQNNGV. This CDR3 region has 14 residues. V lost 5 bases to trimming and J lost 9 bases, with 14 bases between them. CDR3: CASSERLAISPLHF. The CDR3, as DNA: TGTGCCAGCAGCGAACGATTGGCGATTTCACCCCTCCACTTT.